This T cell receptor (beta chain) came from a study of blood T cell repertoires in COVID-19. This clone showed up just once. Libraries were prepared by immunoSEQ multiplex PCR; TCRdb keeps only in-frame clonotypes and omits some of them. The table lists approximately 200,000 clones, 70% to 90% of them singletons. V lost 0 bases and J lost 6, with 10 bases in between. This CDR3 is 14 amino acids long. CDR1 and CDR2 from the germline V gene are MGHRA and YSYEKL. V usage is TRBV4-1 and J usage is TRBJ2-3; tentative D call: TRBD1 (5 bases). This sequence was found in a human donor with active or convalescent COVID-19. The donor label of this sample is uncertain. The source material was peripheral blood. CDR3 sequence (DNA): TGCGCCAGCAGCCAAGACCCAGGGATGGATACGCAGTATTTT. This translates into CASSQDPGMDTQYF.